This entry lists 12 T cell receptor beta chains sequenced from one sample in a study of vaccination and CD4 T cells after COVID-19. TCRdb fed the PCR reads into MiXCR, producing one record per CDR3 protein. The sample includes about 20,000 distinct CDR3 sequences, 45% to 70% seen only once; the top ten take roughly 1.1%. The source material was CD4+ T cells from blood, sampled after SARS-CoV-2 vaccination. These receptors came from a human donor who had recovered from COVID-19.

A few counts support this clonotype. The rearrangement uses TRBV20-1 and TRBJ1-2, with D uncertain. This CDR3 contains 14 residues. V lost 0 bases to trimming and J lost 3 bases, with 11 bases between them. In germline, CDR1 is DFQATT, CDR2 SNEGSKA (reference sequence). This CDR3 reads CSARDPRRDYGYTF. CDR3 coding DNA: TGCAGTGCTAGAGATCCCAGAAGGGACTATGGCTACACCTTC.

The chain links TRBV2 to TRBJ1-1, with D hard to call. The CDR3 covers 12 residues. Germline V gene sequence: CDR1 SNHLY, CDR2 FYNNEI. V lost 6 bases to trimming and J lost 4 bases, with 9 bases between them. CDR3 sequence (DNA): TGTGCCAGCAGGCGGGGAGTCACTGAAGCTTTCTTT. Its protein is CASRRGVTEAFF.

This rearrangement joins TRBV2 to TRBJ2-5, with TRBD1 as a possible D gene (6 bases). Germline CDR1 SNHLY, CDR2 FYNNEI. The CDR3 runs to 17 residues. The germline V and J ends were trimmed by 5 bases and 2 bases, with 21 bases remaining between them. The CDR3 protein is CASSSTRIQQGQETQYF. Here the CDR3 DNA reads TGTGCCAGCAGTTCCACCCGGATTCAACAGGGACAAGAGACCCAGTACTTC.

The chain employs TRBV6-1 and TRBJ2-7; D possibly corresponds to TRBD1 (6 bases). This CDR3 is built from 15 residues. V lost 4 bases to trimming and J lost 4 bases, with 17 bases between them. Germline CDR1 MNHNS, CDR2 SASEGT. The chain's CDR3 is CASSAEQGLGYEQYF. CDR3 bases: TGTGCCAGCAGTGCCGAACAGGGTTTGGGGTACGAGCAGTACTTC.

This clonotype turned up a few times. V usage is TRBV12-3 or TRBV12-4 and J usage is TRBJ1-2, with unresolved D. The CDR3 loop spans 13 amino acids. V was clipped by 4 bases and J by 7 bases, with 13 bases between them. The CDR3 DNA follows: TGTGCCAGCAGTTCACGCATGTCGGTTGGCTACACCTTC. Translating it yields CASSSRMSVGYTF.

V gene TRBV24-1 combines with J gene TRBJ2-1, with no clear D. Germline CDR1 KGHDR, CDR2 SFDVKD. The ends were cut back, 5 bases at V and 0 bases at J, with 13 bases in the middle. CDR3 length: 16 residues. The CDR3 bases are TGTGCCACCAGTGGTACGGCAGAGACCTCCTACAATGAGCAGTTCTTC. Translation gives CATSGTAETSYNEQFF.

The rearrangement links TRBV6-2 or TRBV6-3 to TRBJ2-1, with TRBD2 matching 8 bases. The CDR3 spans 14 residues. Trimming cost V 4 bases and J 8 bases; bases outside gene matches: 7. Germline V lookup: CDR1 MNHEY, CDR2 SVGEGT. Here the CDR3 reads CASSWSGGPDEQFF. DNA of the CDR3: TGTGCCAGCAGTTGGTCGGGAGGGCCCGATGAGCAGTTCTTC.

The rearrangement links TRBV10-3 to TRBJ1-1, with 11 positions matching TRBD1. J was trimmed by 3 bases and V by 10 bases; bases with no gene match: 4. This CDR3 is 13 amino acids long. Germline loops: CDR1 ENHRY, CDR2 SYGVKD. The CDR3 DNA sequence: TGTGCCAACCGGGACAGGGGGGACACTGAAGCTTTCTTT. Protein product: CANRDRGDTEAFF.

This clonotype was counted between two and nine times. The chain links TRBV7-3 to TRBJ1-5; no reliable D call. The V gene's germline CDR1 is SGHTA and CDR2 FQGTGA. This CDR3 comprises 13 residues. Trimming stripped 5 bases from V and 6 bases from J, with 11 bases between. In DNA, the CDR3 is TGTGCCAGCAGCCCGGCTGTGGGTCAGCCCCAGCATTTT. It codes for CASSPAVGQPQHF.

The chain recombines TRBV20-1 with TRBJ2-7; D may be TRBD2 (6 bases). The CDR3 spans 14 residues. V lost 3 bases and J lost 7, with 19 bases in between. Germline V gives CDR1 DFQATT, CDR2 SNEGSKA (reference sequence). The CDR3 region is CSASRAGGLREQYF. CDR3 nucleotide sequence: TGCAGTGCTAGCAGGGCAGGTGGACTACGAGAGCAGTACTTC.

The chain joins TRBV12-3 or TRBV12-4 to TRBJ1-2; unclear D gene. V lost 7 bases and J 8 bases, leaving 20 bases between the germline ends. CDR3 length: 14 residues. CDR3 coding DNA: TGTGCCAGCAACAAAGAGCCAGTCAGCGGAGGCTACACCTTC. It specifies CASNKEPVSGGYTF.

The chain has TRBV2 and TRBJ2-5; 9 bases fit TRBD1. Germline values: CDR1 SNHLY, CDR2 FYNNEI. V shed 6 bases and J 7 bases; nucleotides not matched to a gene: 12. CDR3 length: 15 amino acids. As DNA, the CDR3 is TGTGCCAGCAGCACACAGGGGGCCAAAGAAGGGACCCAGTACTTC. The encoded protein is CASSTQGAKEGTQYF. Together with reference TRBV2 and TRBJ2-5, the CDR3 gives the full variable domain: EPEVTQTPSHQVTQMGQEVILRCVPISNHLYFYWYRQILGQKVEFLVSFYNNEISEKSEIFDDQFSVERPDGSNFTLKIRSTKLEDSAMYFCASSTQGAKEGTQYFGPGTRLLVL.